This entry describes one T cell receptor beta chain. Its antigen is currently unknown. The data derive from a study of T cell responses to AZD1222 COVID-19 vaccine. About the study: The study pooled second doses at about 4 or about 12 weeks. Study-wide results and limits: Sampling that yielded the repertoires occurred only after the peak T cell response. Vaccine-associated CD4 TCRs spanned spike, dominant at 160-218 and 743-854.

CDR1 is SQVTM and CDR2 is ANQGSEA in the germline V gene. CDR3 length: 14 amino acids. V gave up 3 bases and J gave up 0 bases, with 9 bases separating them. Assay used: immunoSEQ multiplex PCR; TCRdb lists only in-frame clones, some missing. The profile shows roughly 150,000 clones, under 95% of them singletons. The source was peripheral blood, collected on day 0 of AZD1222 vaccination. The chain uses TRBV29-1 and TRBJ2-1; tentative D call: TRBD2 (6 bases). This clonotype was obtained from an adult in good health. The CDR3 sequence: CSVEGAGSYNEQFF. The CDR3 DNA sequence: TGCAGCGTTGAGGGAGCGGGCTCCTACAATGAGCAGTTCTTC.